The sequence of this TCR beta chain was determined in a study of cytomegalovirus exposure and HLA in healthy donors. Whole-study context: A later analysis reported the same platform for the roughly 120 validation repertoires and the 500 to 750 first-cohort repertoires. Broader study findings: Later, an analysis found that TCR clusters from the first cohort tended to co-occur in the 90 to 150 validation repertoires. Listed as cytomegalovirus-associated were over 150 TCR beta chains.

Worth noting for this clone: Its antigen is undetermined.

From the roughly 120-subject validation cohort, which was separate from the roughly 620-subject first cohort, the donors were drawn. V shed 3 bases, J shed 2 bases, and the junction held 3 bases outside the gene matches. Germline assignment: CDR1 LNHDA and CDR2 SQIVND (reference sequence). The CDR3 consists of 15 residues. Measured with immunoSEQ multiplex PCR; TCRdb has only the in-frame clones, and not every one. The data contain approximately 220,000 clones, around nine tenths of them singletons. V and J are TRBV19 and TRBJ1-5, with 8 nucleotides matching TRBD1. The clonotype comes from a woman between 18 and 29 years old in good health and CMV-seronegative. Sequencing input: PBMCs. This CDR3 reads CASSIGGQGNQPQHF. Here the CDR3 DNA reads TGTGCCAGTAGTATTGGGGGACAGGGCAATCAGCCCCAGCATTTT. The variable domain in full, completed from reference TRBV19 and TRBJ1-5, reads DGGITQSPKYLFRKEGQNVTLSCEQNLNHDAMYWYRQDPGQGLRLIYYSQIVNDFQKGDIAEGYSVSREKKESFPLTVTSAQKNPTAFYLCASSIGGQGNQPQHFGDGTRLSIL.